Described below is a single TCR beta chain sequence and its context. Seattle participants joined during active infection and were tracked over time. This specimen belongs to a study of blood T cell repertoires in COVID-19. Study information: Acute and convalescent COVID-19 samples came from the United States, Italy and Spain. The analysed material was cDNA or gDNA that came from T cells, B-cell-depleted T cells, or PBMCs.

As originally analysed: Estimated nucleated cell counts came from reference gene primer amplification. Clones were read by immunoSEQ multiplex PCR, and TCRdb kept only the in-frame ones, dropping some. The V and J calls and clone size are taken from that table; D and trimming were inferred from the DNA. The sample comprises about 130,000 clones, around 90% of which are singletons, and approximately 2% rests with the top ten. V was pared by 4 bases and J by 0 bases, with 5 bases of the junction left unmatched. The germline CDR1 and CDR2 sequences are MNHNS and SASEGT. The CDR3 is 16 residues long. V and J are TRBV6-1 and TRBJ1-5; 8 bases line up with TRBD1. The clonotype was recovered from a man aged 45-65 years with COVID-19, enrolled during active disease. Sample: peripheral blood. Here the CDR3 reads CASSGRTGYSNQPQHF. CDR3 in DNA: TGTGCCAGCAGTGGCCGGACAGGGTATAGCAATCAGCCCCAGCATTTT.